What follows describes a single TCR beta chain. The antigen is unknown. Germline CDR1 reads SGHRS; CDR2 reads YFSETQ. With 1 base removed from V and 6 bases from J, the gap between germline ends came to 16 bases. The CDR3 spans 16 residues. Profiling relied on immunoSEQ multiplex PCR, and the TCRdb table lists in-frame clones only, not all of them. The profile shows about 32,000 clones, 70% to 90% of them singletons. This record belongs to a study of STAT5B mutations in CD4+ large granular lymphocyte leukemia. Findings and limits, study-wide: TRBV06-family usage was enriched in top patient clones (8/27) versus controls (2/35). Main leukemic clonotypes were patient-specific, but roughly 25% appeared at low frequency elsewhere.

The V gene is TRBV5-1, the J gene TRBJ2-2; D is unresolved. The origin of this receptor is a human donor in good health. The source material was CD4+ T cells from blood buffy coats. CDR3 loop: CASSLFSDRIAGELFF. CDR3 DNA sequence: TGCGCCAGCAGCTTGTTTTCAGATCGGATAGCCGGGGAGCTGTTTTTT.